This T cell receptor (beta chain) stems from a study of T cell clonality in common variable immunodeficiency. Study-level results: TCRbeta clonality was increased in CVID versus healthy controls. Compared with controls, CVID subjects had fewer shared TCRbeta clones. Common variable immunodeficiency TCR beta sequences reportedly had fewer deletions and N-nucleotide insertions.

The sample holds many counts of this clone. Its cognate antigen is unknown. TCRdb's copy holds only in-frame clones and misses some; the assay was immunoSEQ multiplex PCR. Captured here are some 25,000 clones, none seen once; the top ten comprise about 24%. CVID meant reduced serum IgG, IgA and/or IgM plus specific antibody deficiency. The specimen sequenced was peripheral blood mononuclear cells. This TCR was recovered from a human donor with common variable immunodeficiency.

Partial CDR3 DNA: TGTGCCAGCAGCTTAGGTAGCGGGGGAAAAAATGAG. Translated: CASSLGSGGKNE. The full CDR3 protein is CASSLGSGGKNEQFF. This chain joins TRBV7-2 and TRBJ2-1, with 9 bases aligning to TRBD2. The sequenced fragment ends 3 residues before the CDR3 boundary, so the rest is inferred from the germline J gene. The germline V gene has CDR1 SGHTA and CDR2 FQGNSA. Trimming at V came to 1 base and at J to 7 bases, leaving 5 bases not matched to a gene. The length of the CDR3 is 15 residues.